This T cell receptor (beta chain) comes out of a study of T cells in localized non-small cell lung cancer. The CDR3 is 16 amino acids. V lost 4 bases, J lost 4 bases, and 10 bases stayed unmatched. The V gene's germline CDR1 is ENHRY and CDR2 SYGVKD. The table came from immunoSEQ multiplex PCR; TCRdb's copy has only in-frame clones and leaves some out. The data hold some 37,000 clones, with about 90% observed a single time. This TCR was recovered from a woman aged 35 to 69 with stage I lung adenocarcinoma. The sample was peripheral blood, taken before any cancer treatment. The chain combines TRBV10-3 with TRBJ1-3; 7 bases map to TRBD1. The CDR3 coding sequence is TGTGCCATCAGTGGAACGAGGGGGCCGGGAGGAAACACCATATATTTT. Its translation is CAISGTRGPGGNTIYF.